This passage covers 9 T cell receptor beta chains from one sample sequenced in a study of blood T cells in healthy people across ages. The second PCR ran roughly 7 to 12 cycles with a sample-barcoded 5' primer and J-beta primers. Using its own MiXCR run on the 5' RACE reads, TCRdb lists one record per CDR3 protein. The sample consists of a few hundred thousand distinct CDR3 sequences, about 28% of them appearing once. The data were also submitted as part of a second study, on T cells of mothers and their children.

The specimen sequenced was blood. These receptors came from a boy between 2 and 10 years old in good health.

This chain connects TRBV20-1 to TRBJ2-5, with D tentatively TRBD2 (6 bases). Germline CDR1 and CDR2: DFQATT and SNEGSKA (reference sequence). V gave up 6 bases and J gave up 2 bases, with 19 bases separating them. The CDR3 has 15 residues. In DNA form, the CDR3 reads TGCAGTGCGGCCGGGACTCCTGAAGGGCAAGAGACCCAGTACTTC. It is translated as CSAAGTPEGQETQYF.

V gene TRBV19 combines with J gene TRBJ1-2; D gene unclear. Trimming stripped 4 bases from V and 8 bases from J, with 8 bases between. This CDR3 comprises 11 residues. The germline gives CDR1 LNHDA, CDR2 SQIVND (reference sequence). The CDR3 sequence is CASSSGSGYTF. The CDR3 DNA reads TGTGCCAGTAGTAGCGGGAGCGGCTACACCTTC.

This clonotype turned up a few times. V is TRBV7-9 and J is TRBJ2-5; D may be TRBD1 (5 bases). The J call is in doubt because the DNA end fits TRBJ2-7 better. The CDR3 has 16 amino acids. Germline CDR1 reads SEHNR; CDR2 reads FQNEAQ (reference sequence). The chain's CDR3 is CASSLDPLSRAYEQYF. The CDR3 coding sequence is TGTGCCAGCAGCTTAGATCCCTTGAGCAGGGCCTACGAGCAGTACTTC.

This chain links TRBV4-1 with TRBJ1-4; D is unresolved. Germline CDR1 reads MGHRA; CDR2 reads YSYEKL. The V end lost 7 bases, the J end lost 8 bases, and 26 bases lay between the germline ends. This CDR3 has 17 residues. The CDR3 loop reads CASMTSRPREGGEKLFF. DNA for the CDR3: TGCGCCAGCATGACTAGTCGTCCCCGAGAGGGAGGGGAAAAACTGTTTTTT.

This clonotype has just a few counts. V usage is TRBV19 and J usage is TRBJ2-1; D is unresolved. This CDR3 spans 16 amino acids. Trimming took off 3 bases at V and 3 bases at J, with 15 bases between the two ends. Germline lookup yields CDR1 LNHDA and CDR2 SQIVND (reference sequence). The CDR3 here is CASSIGSLRNYNEQFF. DNA for the CDR3: TGTGCCAGTAGTATCGGGTCGCTAAGGAACTACAATGAGCAGTTCTTC.

A single count supports this clonotype. In DNA, the CDR3 is TGTGCCAGCAGCTGGGACAGCCGAAACGAGCAGTACTTC. Translating gives CASSWDSRNEQYF. This rearrangement joins TRBV7-9 to TRBJ2-7; 7 positions match TRBD1. The germline V gene encodes CDR1 SEHNR and CDR2 FQNEAQ (reference sequence). The V segment lost 4 bases and the J segment 5 bases; nucleotides outside the gene matches: 5. The CDR3 has 13 residues.

This clonotype showed up just a few times. This chain links TRBV12-3 or TRBV12-4 with TRBJ2-5; 15 bases fit TRBD2. TRBJ2-1 matches the DNA end more closely, so the J call is doubtful. This CDR3 is 16 amino acids long. DNA for the CDR3: TGTGCCAGCAGTTTCTGGACTAGCGGGGGGGCTGTTGAGCAGTTCTTC. It encodes CASSFWTSGGAVEQFF.

This sequence joins TRBV3-1 and TRBJ1-2; perhaps TRBD1 as D (5 bases). V gave up 4 bases and J gave up 3 bases, with 18 bases separating them. The CDR3 totals 16 residues. CDR1 LGHDT and CDR2 YNNKEL come from the germline V gene (reference sequence). In DNA, the CDR3 is TGTGCCAGCAGCCGCCGCGGGGCCGGAGGGTACTATGGCTACACCTTC. Its protein is CASSRRGAGGYYGYTF.

This clonotype came up a few times. CDR3 loop: CASRYEGTEYYGYTF. CDR3 bases: TGTGCCAGCAGATACGAGGGAACAGAGTACTATGGCTACACCTTC. The chain couples TRBV28 to TRBJ1-2; no firm D call. CDR1 is MDHEN, CDR2 SYDVKM, per germline. The CDR3 contains 15 residues. V shed 6 bases and J shed 3 bases, with 17 bases lying between them.